This T cell receptor (beta chain) is from a study of T cell changes during pregnancy in multiple sclerosis. CDR1 SGHNT and CDR2 YYREEE come from the germline V gene (reference sequence). The CDR3 sequence is 16 residues long. V lost 7 bases to trimming and J lost 2 bases, with 22 bases between them. Measured with immunoSEQ multiplex PCR; TCRdb has only the in-frame clones, and not every one. The sample consists of about 41,000 clones, about 90% of them appearing once. The origin of this receptor is a female donor with multiple sclerosis, enrolled in a pregnancy study. The genes are TRBV5-4 and TRBJ2-7, with TRBD2 as a possible D gene (5 bases). This sample comprised CD8+ T cells from peripheral blood mononuclear cells, obtained in the first trimester of pregnancy. In DNA form, the CDR3 reads TGTGCCAGCTGGGAGAGTCCGAGAACCGATACCTACGAGCAGTACTTC. Residues: CASWESPRTDTYEQYF.